This T cell receptor beta chain came from a study of identical twins. Study-level points and caveats: Those out-of-frame alpha sequences shared by twins showed an excess of low generation probability. High-abundance cord blood beta clonotypes had fewer insertions; memory repertoires showed none. The same donors were not followed; conclusions instead depended on cross-sectional statistical analysis.

The CDR3 runs 18 residues. Germline V gene sequence: CDR1 DFQATT, CDR2 SNEGSKA (reference sequence). The ends lost 2 bases at V and 0 bases at J; junction bases unmatched: 11. Template switching added a universal primer binding site, and final cDNA carried unique molecular identifiers. TCRdb redid the calling of the 5' RACE reads with MiXCR, one entry per CDR3 protein. The data contain around 570,000 distinct CDR3 sequences, roughly 9.5% of them singletons. Comments on this clonotype: Its antigen remains unknown.

This sample was also put to use in a study of yellow fever vaccine responses in identical twins.

The gene calls are TRBV20-1 and TRBJ2-1; the match to TRBD2 covers 9 bases. The clonotype originates from a woman between 18 and 30 years old in good health. The sample comprised PBMCs. The CDR3 sequence: CSARKAGTSRYSYNEQFF. CDR3 nucleotides: TGCAGTGCTAGAAAAGCTGGGACTAGCAGATACTCCTACAATGAGCAGTTCTTC.